This T cell receptor (beta chain) appears in the sequencing data of a study of cytomegalovirus exposure and HLA in healthy donors. Study details: Earlier work reported around 110 million unique TCR beta sequences from 170 million or so T cells.

This CDR3 has 14 residues. Trimming took 0 bases from V and 8 from J, leaving 9 bases between them. CDR1 and CDR2 from the germline V gene are SGDLS and YYNGEE. It was with 60 Vbeta and 13 Jbeta primers that the PCR ran. Sequencing used immunoSEQ multiplex PCR; TCRdb keeps in-frame clones, though not all of them. The sample contains about 120,000 clones, 75% to 90% of which appear only once. The receptor was isolated from a young man in good health and CMV-seronegative. Sequencing input: PBMCs. This chain links TRBV9 with TRBJ1-6; D ambiguous. In nucleotides, the CDR3 is TGTGCCAGCAGCGTAGGGCCCGGGGATTCACCCCTCCACTTT. Translation: CASSVGPGDSPLHF.